A single sample gave rise to the 30 T cell receptor beta chains below, sequenced in a study of blood T cell repertoires in COVID-19. Clones were read by immunoSEQ multiplex PCR, and TCRdb kept only the in-frame ones, dropping some. The sample holds approximately 53,000 clones; 60% to 80% are singletons and the top ten take 5.8%. Sequencing was performed on PBMCs or T cells enriched from blood (not recorded which). Every receptor here comes from a woman between 45 and 65 years old with acute COVID-19.

A word on this clone: This sample includes further DNA sequences coding for the same CDR3. V gene TRBV29-1 combines with J gene TRBJ1-1, with unresolved D. Germline-derived CDR1 and CDR2 are SQVTM and ANQGSEA. The CDR3 loop spans 14 amino acids. The germline V and J ends were trimmed by 6 bases and 0 bases, with 14 bases remaining between them. DNA of the CDR3: TGCAGCGTGGGCGGGGTGGGCATGAACACTGAAGCTTTCTTT. Translated: CSVGGVGMNTEAFF. Combining the CDR3 with reference TRBV29-1 and TRBJ1-1 gives the whole variable domain SAVISQKPSRDICQRGTSLTIQCQVDSQVTMMFWYRQQPGQSLTLIATANQGSEATYESGFVIDKFPISRPNLTFSTLTVSNMSPEDSSIYLCSVGGVGMNTEAFFGQGTRLTVV.

The chain is built from TRBV19 and TRBJ1-4; no clear D gene. Trimming took off 4 bases at V and 0 bases at J, with 12 bases between the two ends. The CDR3 covers 16 residues. Germline V gene lookup returns CDR1 LNHDA and CDR2 SQIVND (reference sequence). The CDR3 here is CASSTSPVATNEKLFF. DNA for the CDR3: TGTGCCAGTAGTACCTCTCCGGTAGCAACTAATGAAAAACTGTTTTTT.

The CDR3 DNA is TGTGCCAGCAGCTACACAAACGACAGGGTCTATGGCTACACCTTC. Translated: CASSYTNDRVYGYTF. V and J are TRBV5-8 and TRBJ1-2; 7 nucleotides align to TRBD1. The CDR3 totals 15 residues. V was pared by 3 bases and J by 4 bases, with 9 bases of the junction left unmatched. From germline, CDR1 is SGHTS and CDR2 YDEGEE.

The chain combines TRBV11-3 with TRBJ2-7; D perhaps matches TRBD2 (5 bases). Per the germline V gene, CDR1 is SGHNT and CDR2 is YENEEA. Trimming removed 1 base at V and 6 bases at J, with 10 bases between. This CDR3 is 13 amino acids long. CDR3 sequence reads: CASSLGGSGEQYF. The CDR3 DNA reads as TGTGCCAGCAGCTTAGGAGGGTCGGGCGAGCAGTACTTC.

The chain carries TRBV5-1 and TRBJ2-1; 10 bases map to TRBD2. In germline, CDR1 is SGHRS, CDR2 YFSETQ. Unmatched junction bases numbered 3, after V lost 1 base and J lost 5 bases. CDR3 length: 15 residues. The CDR3 spells CASSLLSGGDNEQFF. The CDR3 region has the DNA TGCGCCAGCAGCTTGCTAAGCGGGGGGGACAATGAGCAGTTCTTC. Full variable domain (rest looked up from reference TRBV5-1 and TRBJ2-1): KAGVTQTPRYLIKTRGQQVTLSCSPISGHRSVSWYQQTPGQGLQFLFEYFSETQRNKGNFPGRFSGRQFSNSRSEMNVSTLELGDSALYLCASSLLSGGDNEQFFGPGTRLTVL.

This clone was picked up one time. The V and J genes are TRBV21-1 and TRBJ2-5; the table gives TRBD1 as D, unverified against the DNA. TRBV21-1 is a recognized pseudogene. There are 16 residues in the CDR3. The CDR3 nucleotides read TGTGCCAGCACCCTCGGCAAGGGGGACGGCGAAGAGACCCAGTACTTC. It codes for CASTLGKGDGEETQYF.

The chain is built from TRBV7-2 and TRBJ1-6; D remains ambiguous. CDR1 is SGHTA and CDR2 is FQGNSA in the germline V gene. V lost 3 bases to trimming and J lost 0 bases, with 9 bases between them. CDR3 length equals 16 residues. CDR3 amino acids: CASSFSTSSYNSPLHF. The CDR3, as DNA: TGTGCCAGCAGCTTTTCTACGAGCTCCTATAATTCACCCCTCCACTTT.

The J gene is TRBJ1-2, the V gene TRBV5-6, with 10 bases lining up with TRBD1. The V gene's germline CDR1 is SGHDT and CDR2 YYEEEE. This CDR3 is built from 14 residues. V dropped 0 bases and J dropped 10; count of bases not matched to a gene: 6. This CDR3 is CASSLGQGANPYTF. CDR3 coding DNA: TGTGCCAGCAGCTTGGGACAGGGGGCGAATCCCTACACCTTC.

The chain combines TRBV9 with TRBJ2-5; a weak D match, TRBD2 (6 bases). Trimming stripped 7 bases from V and 2 bases from J, with 6 bases between. Germline CDR1 reads SGDLS; CDR2 reads YYNGEE. The CDR3 has 11 residues. CDR3: CASGGQETQYF. The CDR3 nucleotides read TGTGCCAGCGGGGGGCAAGAGACCCAGTACTTC.

The rearrangement uses TRBV5-8 and TRBJ2-5; 12 bases are a match to TRBD2. The J segment lost 4 bases and the V segment lost 4 bases, leaving 8 bases of the junction unmatched. Germline lookup yields CDR1 SGHTS and CDR2 YDEGEE. The CDR3 sequence is 16 residues long. The CDR3, as DNA: TGTGCCAGCAGCACTCTAGCGGGGGGGCCGGGAGAGACCCAGTACTTC. Translation gives CASSTLAGGPGETQYF.

The chain combines TRBV30 with TRBJ1-2; the match to TRBD1 covers 8 bases. Looked up from germline, CDR1 is GTSNPN and CDR2 is SVGIG (reference sequence). Trimming cost V 1 base and J 8 bases; bases outside gene matches: 3. The CDR3 runs 12 residues. The CDR3 region is CAWSGTGFGYTF. The CDR3 DNA sequence: TGTGCCTGGAGTGGGACAGGGTTCGGCTACACCTTC.

The genes are TRBV9 and TRBJ2-3, with 12 bases that match TRBD2. This CDR3 spans 17 amino acids. Germline V gene data show CDR1 as SGDLS and CDR2 as YYNGEE. The V segment lost 3 bases and the J segment 2 bases; nucleotides outside the gene matches: 7. The CDR3 reads CASSARLAGAYTDTQYF. Here the CDR3 DNA reads TGTGCCAGCAGCGCCCGACTAGCGGGGGCCTACACAGATACGCAGTATTTT.

J is TRBJ1-6 and V is TRBV9, with TRBD1 matching 10 bases. The CDR3 is 20 amino acids. The junction had 19 bases not matched to a gene; V was cut back by 2 bases and J by 8 bases. CDR1 and CDR2 from the germline V gene are SGDLS and YYNGEE. Here the CDR3 DNA reads TGTGCCAGCAGCGTGAATCCCCGGGACAGGGGTGCTGGATTTGATTCACCCCTCCACTTT. It encodes CASSVNPRDRGAGFDSPLHF. Based on the CDR3 plus reference TRBV9 and TRBJ1-6, the full variable domain is DSGVTQTPKHLITATGQRVTLRCSPRSGDLSVYWYQQSLDQGLQFLIQYYNGEERAKGNILERFSAQQFPDLHSELNLSSLELGDSALYFCASSVNPRDRGAGFDSPLHFGNGTRLTVT.

The CDR3 spells CASSFSGGAYNEQFF. The CDR3 DNA reads as TGTGCCAGCAGTTTTAGCGGGGGGGCCTACAATGAGCAGTTCTTC. The V and J genes are TRBV7-9 and TRBJ2-1, with 11 bases lining up with TRBD2. The CDR3 covers 15 residues. CDR1 is SEHNR, CDR2 FQNEAQ, per germline (reference sequence). V lost 6 bases and J lost 2; bases outside the gene matches: 3.

The J gene is TRBJ1-2, the V gene TRBV30; D is unresolved. The germline CDR1 and CDR2 sequences are GTSNPN and SVGIG (reference sequence). There are 15 residues in the CDR3. V gave up 8 bases and J gave up 1 base, with 20 bases separating them. CDR3 region: CARFTYSGVNYGYTF. For the CDR3, the DNA is TGTGCCAGGTTCACTTATTCCGGGGTTAACTATGGCTACACCTTC.

This chain joins TRBV4-1 and TRBJ2-5, with unresolved D. CDR1 and CDR2 (germline): MGHRA, YSYEKL. The germline V and J ends were trimmed by 4 bases and 2 bases, with 11 bases remaining between them. CDR3 size: 14 residues. In DNA form, the CDR3 reads TGCGCCAGCAGCCGAAAACTCAGGCAAGAGACCCAGTACTTC. Its translation is CASSRKLRQETQYF.

V gene TRBV7-9 combines with J gene TRBJ1-2; D not certain. There are 12 residues in the CDR3. Germline CDR1 SEHNR, CDR2 FQNEAQ (reference sequence). Trimming removed 5 bases at V and 5 bases at J, with 9 bases between. Written as DNA, the CDR3 is TGTGCCAGCAGCCCTAGGGAGTATGGCTACACCTTC. The encoded protein is CASSPREYGYTF. Full variable domain (remainder filled in from reference TRBV7-9 and TRBJ1-2): DTGVSQNPRHKITKRGQNVTFRCDPISEHNRLYWYRQTLGQGPEFLTYFQNEAQLEKSRLLSDRFSAERPKGSFSTLEIQRTEQGDSAMYLCASSPREYGYTFGSGTRLTVV.

The V call is TRBV2, the J call TRBJ1-5; D is possibly TRBD1 (6 bases). Germline V lookup: CDR1 SNHLY, CDR2 FYNNEI. CDR3 length equals 15 residues. V lost 0 bases and J lost 4, with 10 bases in between. The CDR3 DNA follows: TGTGCCAGCAGTGAAGCTAGGGGGGGGAATCAGCCCCAGCATTTT. It encodes CASSEARGGNQPQHF. The entire variable domain, with the rest obtained from reference TRBV2 and TRBJ1-5, is as follows: EPEVTQTPSHQVTQMGQEVILRCVPISNHLYFYWYRQILGQKVEFLVSFYNNEISEKSEIFDDQFSVERPDGSNFTLKIRSTKLEDSAMYFCASSEARGGNQPQHFGDGTRLSIL.

The chain links TRBV4-2 to TRBJ1-1; D not certain. Germline assignment: CDR1 LGHNA and CDR2 YNFKEQ. Trimming pared 2 bases from V and 11 bases from J, leaving 18 bases between. The CDR3 covers 14 residues. The DNA of the CDR3 is TGTGCCAGCAGCCAAAACCTCGGCCCTGAGCGGGCTTTCTTT. Translated, it gives CASSQNLGPERAFF.

The rearrangement uses TRBV10-2 and TRBJ2-1; D gene unclear. CDR1 is WSHSY, CDR2 SAAADI, per germline. This CDR3 comprises 13 residues. V was trimmed by 0 bases and J by 9 bases, leaving 9 bases between them. CDR3 sequence (DNA): TGCGCCAGCAGTGAGTCGACAAGCCTTGAGCAGTTCTTC. This sequence encodes CASSESTSLEQFF.

This clone was counted a single time. This chain links TRBV6-1 with TRBJ1-1, with D unresolved. Germline V gene sequence: CDR1 MNHNS, CDR2 SASEGT. The V gene lost 1 base and the J gene lost 7 bases, with 13 bases spanning the gap. The CDR3 runs 14 residues. The CDR3 protein is CASSEGPTSGEAFF. DNA of the CDR3: TGTGCCAGCAGTGAAGGGCCGACTAGCGGTGAAGCTTTCTTT.

This chain connects TRBV7-9 to TRBJ1-5, with TRBD1 matching 8 bases. The CDR3 has 16 amino acids. The trim removed 7 bases at V and 3 bases at J, leaving 11 bases unmatched. Germline CDR1 SEHNR, CDR2 FQNEAQ (reference sequence). The CDR3 reads CASNHRQGRINQPQHF. The CDR3 DNA follows: TGTGCCAGCAACCACCGACAGGGGAGAATCAATCAGCCCCAGCATTTT. The whole variable domain, remainder taken from reference TRBV7-9 and TRBJ1-5, is DTGVSQNPRHKITKRGQNVTFRCDPISEHNRLYWYRQTLGQGPEFLTYFQNEAQLEKSRLLSDRFSAERPKGSFSTLEIQRTEQGDSAMYLCASNHRQGRINQPQHFGDGTRLSIL.

The V call is TRBV5-4, the J call TRBJ2-2, with TRBD1 identical over 8 bases. V was clipped by 6 bases and J by 3 bases; unmatched bases: 4. Germline CDR1 is SGHNT and CDR2 is YYREEE (reference sequence). The length of the CDR3 is 14 residues. The DNA of the CDR3 is TGTGCCAGCACCGACAGGGGAGACACCGGGGAGCTGTTTTTT. Translation: CASTDRGDTGELFF.

The chain joins TRBV5-1 to TRBJ2-1; 13 nucleotides match TRBD2. The CDR3 contains 15 residues. Trimming removed 2 bases from V and 7 bases from J; junction bases left unmatched: 3. CDR1 is SGHRS, CDR2 YFSETQ, per germline. CDR3 bases: TGCGCCAGCAGCTTAACTAGCGGGGGGGCGAATGAGCAGTTCTTC. Residues: CASSLTSGGANEQFF.

V gene TRBV7-2 combines with J gene TRBJ1-4; possibly TRBD1 for D (5 bases). V was trimmed by 4 bases and J by 7 bases, leaving 19 bases between them. Germline V lookup: CDR1 SGHTA, CDR2 FQGNSA. CDR3 length: 16 residues. CDR3 region: CASSWAPGRRGEKLFF. The CDR3 DNA sequence: TGTGCCAGCAGCTGGGCCCCAGGGCGGAGGGGTGAAAAACTGTTTTTT.

This rearrangement joins TRBV28 to TRBJ1-1, with D possibly matching TRBD1 (6 bases). There are 13 residues in the CDR3. Germline CDR1 and CDR2: MDHEN and SYDVKM. The V end was cut by 4 bases, the J end by 4 bases, with 10 bases between. In DNA, the CDR3 is TGTGCCAGCAGTTCAGGGGAAGGCACTGAAGCTTTCTTT. This sequence encodes CASSSGEGTEAFF.

This clone was observed a few times. V gene TRBV7-2 combines with J gene TRBJ1-3; the D gene is possibly TRBD1 (6 bases). The V end lost 5 bases, the J end lost 0 bases, and 11 bases lay between the germline ends. CDR1 and CDR2 (germline): SGHTA, FQGNSA. The CDR3 is made up of 15 amino acids. CDR3 in DNA: TGTGCCAGCAGCCCCCAGGGGACCTCTGGAAACACCATATATTTT. Encoded protein: CASSPQGTSGNTIYF.

The V and J genes are TRBV5-6 and TRBJ1-3; no clear D gene. Germline CDR1 and CDR2: SGHDT and YYEEEE. The V gene lost 2 bases and the J gene lost 7 bases, with 10 bases spanning the gap. This CDR3 contains 13 residues. For the CDR3, the DNA is TGTGCCAGCAGCTTTTTCGGGGAGAACACCATATATTTT. It encodes CASSFFGENTIYF.

The chain employs TRBV13 and TRBJ1-3, with a tentative D call TRBD1 (6 bases). CDR3 length equals 15 residues. Trimming cost V 5 bases and J 3 bases, with 14 bases left between them. Germline CDR1 is PRHDT and CDR2 is FYEKMQ (reference sequence). CDR3 DNA: TGTGCCAGCAGCGGGGGGGCAGGGATTGGAAACACCATATATTTT. This encodes CASSGGAGIGNTIYF.

The sample holds one count of this clone. V is TRBV18 and J is TRBJ2-7; D may be TRBD1 (6 bases). Trimming pared 3 bases from V and 5 bases from J, leaving 11 bases between. The CDR3 length is 13 residues. Germline loops: CDR1 KGHSH, CDR2 LQKENI. The CDR3 nucleotides read TGTGCCAGCTCACCGCGACCAGGGGACGAGCAGTACTTC. Its translation is CASSPRPGDEQYF.